The rows below give T cell receptor beta chains drawn from one sample of a study of beta chain features in type 1 diabetes. TCRdb's table, derived via immunoSEQ multiplex PCR, lists solely in-frame clones and lacks some. Altogether 120,000 to 150,000 clones are present, around 9.3% being singletons, with the ten largest covering under 1.5%. Sequenced sample: naive CD4+ T cells from blood. Every receptor here comes from a man younger than 35 in good health. The CDR3 runs from the conserved cysteine through the conserved F or W. A D gene is named only where the DNA matches it firmly. Clone size is stated in some rows and not others, as once, few, many or a class when expanded.

d_gene | j_gene | abundance | v_gene | CDR3nt | CDR3aa
TRBD1 | TRBJ2-7 | . | TRBV7-9 | TGTGCCAGCAGCTTCGGACAGGGTATTTACGAGCAGTACTTC | CASSFGQGIYEQYF
TRBD1 | TRBJ2-5 | few | TRBV6-1 | TGTGCCAGCAGTGACGGGGGACAGGGAGAGACCCAGTACTTC | CASSDGGQGETQYF
. | TRBJ2-3 | few | TRBV7-9 | TGTGCCAGCAGCTTAGCAGCCACAGATACGCAGTATTTT | CASSLAATDTQYF
TRBD2 | TRBJ2-1 | few | TRBV5-4 | TGTGCCAGCAGCTCGGCCCAGCGGACTAGCGGGGGGGAGTTCTTC | CASSSAQRTSGGEFF
TRBD1 | TRBJ2-7 | many | TRBV4-3 | TGCGCCAGCAGCCAAGCCGGGACAGGGAGTTGGGAGCAGTACTTC | CASSQAGTGSWEQYF
. | TRBJ2-5 | few | TRBV19 | TGTGCCAGTAGTAGGGAGCGCTTATCCCAAGAGACCCAGTACTTC | CASSRERLSQETQYF
. | TRBJ2-7 | . | TRBV7-2 | TGTGCCAGCAGCTCTACCTCGCTCCCCTACGAGCAGTACTTC | CASSSTSLPYEQYF
. | TRBJ1-2 | . | TRBV9 | TGTGCCAGCAGCACGGACAGTAACTATGGCTACACCTTC | CASSTDSNYGYTF
TRBD2 | TRBJ2-1 | few | TRBV9 | TGTGCCAGCAGCGTAGGCGGGGGGGCCTGGAATGAGCAGTTCTTC | CASSVGGGAWNEQFF
TRBD1 | TRBJ2-4 | . | TRBV5-4 | TGTGCCAGCAGCGCAAAGCAGACAGGGACGGTTCAGTACTTC | CASSAKQTGTVQYF
TRBD1 | TRBJ1-2 | many | TRBV23-1 | TGCGCCAGCAGTCAATGGCCTCAGGGACAGACTATCTTC | CASSQWPQGQTIF
. | TRBJ1-2 | . | TRBV9 | TGTGCCAGCAGCGTAGACAGAAACTATGGCTACACCTTC | CASSVDRNYGYTF
TRBD1 | TRBJ2-7 | many | TRBV10-3 | TGTGCCATCAGTTCGGGACAGGGGGCGAATGAGCAGTACTTC | CAISSGQGANEQYF
. | TRBJ2-1 | once | TRBV18 | TGTGCCAGCTCACCATTAGGGAGCTCCTACAATGAGCAGTTCTTC | CASSPLGSSYNEQFF
. | TRBJ1-5 | few | TRBV11-2 | TGTGCCAGCAGCCCCAATGGCCCCAATCAGCCCCAGCATTTT | CASSPNGPNQPQHF
. | TRBJ2-1 | few | TRBV12-5 | TGTGCTAGTGGTTCCTACAGGATCAATGAGCAGTTCTTC | CASGSYRINEQFF
. | TRBJ2-1 | few | TRBV4-3 | TGCGCCAGCAGCCAAGATCCGGCGGGCCAGCTCAACAATGAGCAGTTCTTC | CASSQDPAGQLNNEQFF
. | TRBJ2-7 | few | TRBV18 | TGTGCCAGCTCACCACGTTTCGGGACAAGAAAAACCTCCGAGCAGTACTTC | CASSPRFGTRKTSEQYF
. | TRBJ2-7 | few | TRBV27 | TGTGCCAGCAGTTTTATAGCGCACTCCTACGAGCAGTACTTC | CASSFIAHSYEQYF
TRBD1 | TRBJ1-2 | . | TRBV25-1 | TGTGCCAGCAGTGAAACAGGGGGAATATATGGCTACACCTTC | CASSETGGIYGYTF
. | TRBJ2-5 | few | TRBV5-1 | TGCGCCAGCAGCTTGGTTAGGGAGCTGAGTTCAGAGACCCAGTACTTC | CASSLVRELSSETQYF
. | TRBJ1-2 | . | TRBV28 | TGTGCCAGCAGTTCCCAGCGGGGTAACTATGGCTACACCTTC | CASSSQRGNYGYTF
. | TRBJ1-1 | many | TRBV29-1 | TGCAGCGTTGGTACGGAGGATAGGACTTTCTTT | CSVGTEDRTFF
TRBD1 | TRBJ1-4 | few | TRBV15 | TGTGCCACCAGCAGGACAGGGGAAAAACTGTTTTTT | CATSRTGEKLFF
TRBD1 | TRBJ1-4 | . | TRBV6-5 | TGTGCCAGCAGTGAAGGGGGCGAACTGTTTTTT | CASSEGGELFF
TRBD1 | TRBJ1-2 | . | TRBV27 | TGTGCCAGCAGTTTACGGGGGCCAGGGGGTTCCGCCTCCTATGGCTACACCTTC | CASSLRGPGGSASYGYTF
TRBD1 | TRBJ2-2 | . | TRBV9 | TGTGCCAGCAGCATAAGACAGGGGGCCGGGGAGCTGTTTTTT | CASSIRQGAGELFF
. | TRBJ1-2 | . | TRBV4-3 | TGCGCCAGCAGCCAAGACCCGGGGTATGGCTACACCTTC | CASSQDPGYGYTF
TRBD1 | TRBJ1-2 | . | TRBV7-9 | TGTGCCAGCAGCGCTAGGACAGGGGGTAACTATGGCTACACCTTC | CASSARTGGNYGYTF
TRBD2 | TRBJ2-3 | many | TRBV30 | TGTGCCTGGAGCGGGGGGAGCACAGATACGCAGTATTTT | CAWSGGSTDTQYF
TRBD2 | TRBJ2-3 | few | TRBV28 | TGTGCCAGCAGTTCTACGACTAGCGGGGGCACAGATACGCAGTATTTT | CASSSTTSGGTDTQYF
TRBD1 | TRBJ2-2 | few | TRBV6-1 | TGTGCCAGCAGAACAGGGGGCGCGCACACCGGGGAGCTGTTTTTT | CASRTGGAHTGELFF
TRBD1 | TRBJ2-5 | . | TRBV5-1 | TGCGCCAGCAGCAACACAGGGGACCAAGAGACCCAGTACTTC | CASSNTGDQETQYF
. | TRBJ1-1 | . | TRBV6-5 | TGTGCCAGCAGTTACCTCCCGCAGGGGAGTAGGACTGAAGCTTTCTTT | CASSYLPQGSRTEAFF
. | TRBJ1-2 | few | TRBV7-9 | TGTGCCAGCAGCCCCTCGGGGCAGGGGAATGGCTACACCTTC | CASSPSGQGNGYTF
. | TRBJ1-3 | few | TRBV9 | TGTGCCAGCAGCGTCGGACAGACTGGAAACACCATATATTTT | CASSVGQTGNTIYF
TRBD2 | TRBJ2-1 | few | TRBV27 | TGTGCCAGCAGTCCGGAGCGGGGGGCCTACAATGAGCAGTTCTTC | CASSPERGAYNEQFF
TRBD1 | TRBJ2-3 | few | TRBV4-3 | TGCGCCAGCAGCCTCCTGGGACAGGCTATCCCAGATACGCAGTATTTT | CASSLLGQAIPDTQYF
TRBD1 | TRBJ2-7 | many | TRBV7-9 | TGTGCCAGCAGCCACCGGGACAGCACCTACGAGCAGTACTTC | CASSHRDSTYEQYF
TRBD1 | TRBJ1-1 | . | TRBV19 | TGTGCCAGTAGTACCCGGGACAGGGGGCGATGGACTGAAGCTTTCTTT | CASSTRDRGRWTEAFF
. | TRBJ2-7 | few | TRBV21-1 | TGTGCCAGCAGCAAACCTGTCCACAGACTAGCGACATGGTACGAGCAGTACTTC | CASSKPVHRLATWYEQYF